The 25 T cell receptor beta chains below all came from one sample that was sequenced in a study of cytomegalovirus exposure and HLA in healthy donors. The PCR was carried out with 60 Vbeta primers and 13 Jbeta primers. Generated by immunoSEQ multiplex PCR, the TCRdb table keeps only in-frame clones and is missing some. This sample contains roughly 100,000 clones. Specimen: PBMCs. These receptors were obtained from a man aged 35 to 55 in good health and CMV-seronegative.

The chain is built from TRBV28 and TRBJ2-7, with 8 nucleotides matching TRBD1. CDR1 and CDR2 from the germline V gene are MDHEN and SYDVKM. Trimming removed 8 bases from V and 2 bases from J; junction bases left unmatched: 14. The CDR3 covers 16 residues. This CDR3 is CASWNTGTGDPYEQYF. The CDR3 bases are TGTGCCAGCTGGAATACCGGGACAGGAGACCCCTACGAGCAGTACTTC.

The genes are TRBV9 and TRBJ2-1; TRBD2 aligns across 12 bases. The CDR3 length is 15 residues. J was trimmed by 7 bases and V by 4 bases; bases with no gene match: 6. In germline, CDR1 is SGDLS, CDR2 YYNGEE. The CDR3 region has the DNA TGTGCCAGCAGCCTTTGGACTAGCGGGGAAAATGAGCAGTTCTTC. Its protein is CASSLWTSGENEQFF.

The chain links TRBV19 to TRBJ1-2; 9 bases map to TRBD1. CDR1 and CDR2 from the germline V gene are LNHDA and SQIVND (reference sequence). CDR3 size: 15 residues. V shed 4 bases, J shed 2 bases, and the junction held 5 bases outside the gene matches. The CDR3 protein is CASSRRTGVNYGYTF. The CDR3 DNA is TGTGCCAGTAGTAGGAGGACAGGGGTCAACTATGGCTACACCTTC.

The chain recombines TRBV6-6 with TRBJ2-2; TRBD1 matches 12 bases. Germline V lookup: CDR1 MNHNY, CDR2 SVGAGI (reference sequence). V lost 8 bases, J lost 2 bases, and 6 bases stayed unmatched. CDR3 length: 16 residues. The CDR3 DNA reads TGTGCCAGCGACGACGGGACAGGGGGCAACACCGGGGAGCTGTTTTTT. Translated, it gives CASDDGTGGNTGELFF.

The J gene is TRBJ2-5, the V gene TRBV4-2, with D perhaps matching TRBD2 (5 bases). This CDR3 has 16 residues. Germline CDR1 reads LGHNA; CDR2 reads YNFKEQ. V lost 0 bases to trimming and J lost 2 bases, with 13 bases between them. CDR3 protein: CASSQEKREGQETQYF. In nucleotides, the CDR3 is TGTGCCAGCAGCCAAGAAAAACGGGAAGGGCAAGAGACCCAGTACTTC.

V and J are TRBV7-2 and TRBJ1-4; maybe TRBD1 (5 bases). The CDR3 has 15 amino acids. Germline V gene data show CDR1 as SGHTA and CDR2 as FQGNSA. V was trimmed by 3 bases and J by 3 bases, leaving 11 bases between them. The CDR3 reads CASSLAGTSNEKLFF. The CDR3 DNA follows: TGTGCCAGCAGCTTGGCTGGGACTTCTAATGAAAAACTGTTTTTT.

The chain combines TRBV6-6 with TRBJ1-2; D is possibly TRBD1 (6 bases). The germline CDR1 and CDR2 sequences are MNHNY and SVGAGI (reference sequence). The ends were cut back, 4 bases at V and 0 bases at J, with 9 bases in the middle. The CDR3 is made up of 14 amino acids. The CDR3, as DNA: TGTGCCAGCAGTTCACAGGGTACTAACTATGGCTACACCTTC. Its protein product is CASSSQGTNYGYTF.

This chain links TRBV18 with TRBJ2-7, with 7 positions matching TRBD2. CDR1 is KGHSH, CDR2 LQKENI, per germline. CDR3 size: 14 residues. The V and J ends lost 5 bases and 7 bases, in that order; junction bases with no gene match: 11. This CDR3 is CASSSLGLSTEQYF. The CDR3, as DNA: TGTGCCAGCTCATCTTTGGGACTAAGTACGGAGCAGTACTTC.

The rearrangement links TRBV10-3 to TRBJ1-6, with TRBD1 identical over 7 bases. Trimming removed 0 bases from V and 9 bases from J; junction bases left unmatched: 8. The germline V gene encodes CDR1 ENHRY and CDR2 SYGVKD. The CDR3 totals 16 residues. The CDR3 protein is CAISESDRVSSSPLHF. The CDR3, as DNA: TGTGCCATCAGTGAGTCCGACAGGGTTTCGAGTTCACCCCTCCACTTT.

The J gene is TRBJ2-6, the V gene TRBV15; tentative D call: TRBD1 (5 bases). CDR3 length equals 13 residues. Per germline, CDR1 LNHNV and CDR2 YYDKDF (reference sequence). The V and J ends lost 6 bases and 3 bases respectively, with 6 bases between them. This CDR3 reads CATRGVGANVLTF. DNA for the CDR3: TGTGCCACCAGAGGGGTTGGGGCCAACGTCCTGACTTTC.

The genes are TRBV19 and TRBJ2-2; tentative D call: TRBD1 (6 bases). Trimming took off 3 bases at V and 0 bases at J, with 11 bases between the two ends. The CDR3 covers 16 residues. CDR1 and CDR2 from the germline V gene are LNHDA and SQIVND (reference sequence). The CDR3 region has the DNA TGTGCCAGTAGTATTCGGGCAGGGGCGAACACCGGGGAGCTGTTTTTT. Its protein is CASSIRAGANTGELFF.

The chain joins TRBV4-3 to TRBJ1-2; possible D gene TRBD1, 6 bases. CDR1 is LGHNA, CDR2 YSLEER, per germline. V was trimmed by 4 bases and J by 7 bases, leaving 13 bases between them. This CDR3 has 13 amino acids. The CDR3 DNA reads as TGCGCCAGCAGCCTGATACAGGGAACTGGCTACACCTTC. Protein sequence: CASSLIQGTGYTF.

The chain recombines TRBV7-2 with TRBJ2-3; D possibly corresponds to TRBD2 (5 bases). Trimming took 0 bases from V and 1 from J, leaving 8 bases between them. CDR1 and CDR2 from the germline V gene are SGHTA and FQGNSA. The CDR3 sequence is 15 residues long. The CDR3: CASSLAAVGTDTQYF. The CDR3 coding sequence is TGTGCCAGCAGCTTAGCAGCGGTGGGCACAGATACGCAGTATTTT.

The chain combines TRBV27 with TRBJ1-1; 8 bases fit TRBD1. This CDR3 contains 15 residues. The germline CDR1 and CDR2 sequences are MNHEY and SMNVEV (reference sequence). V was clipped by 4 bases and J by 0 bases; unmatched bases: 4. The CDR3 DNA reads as TGTGCCAGCAGTTCGGACAGGGCTATGAACACTGAAGCTTTCTTT. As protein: CASSSDRAMNTEAFF.

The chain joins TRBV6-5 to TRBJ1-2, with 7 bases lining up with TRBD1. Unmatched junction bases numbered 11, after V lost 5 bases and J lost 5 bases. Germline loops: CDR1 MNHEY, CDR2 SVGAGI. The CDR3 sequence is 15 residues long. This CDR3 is CASSVSGTALYGYTF. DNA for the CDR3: TGTGCCAGCAGTGTTTCCGGGACAGCCCTTTATGGCTACACCTTC.

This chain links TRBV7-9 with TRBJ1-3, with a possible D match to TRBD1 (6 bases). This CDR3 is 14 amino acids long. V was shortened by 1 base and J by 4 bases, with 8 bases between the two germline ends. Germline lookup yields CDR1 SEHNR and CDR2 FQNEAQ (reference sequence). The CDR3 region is CASSLGTVGNTIYF. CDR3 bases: TGTGCCAGCAGCTTAGGGACAGTCGGAAACACCATATATTTT.

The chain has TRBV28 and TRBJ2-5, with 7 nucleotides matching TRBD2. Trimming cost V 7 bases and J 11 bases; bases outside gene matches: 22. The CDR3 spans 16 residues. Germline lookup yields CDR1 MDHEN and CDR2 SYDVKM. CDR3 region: CASIPSPGGSLGEQYF. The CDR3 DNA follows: TGTGCCAGCATCCCCTCTCCGGGAGGAAGCCTAGGGGAGCAGTACTTC.

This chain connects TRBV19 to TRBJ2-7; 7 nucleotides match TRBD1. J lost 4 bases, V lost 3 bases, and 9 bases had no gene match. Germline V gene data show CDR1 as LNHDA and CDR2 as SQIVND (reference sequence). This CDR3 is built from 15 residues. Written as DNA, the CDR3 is TGTGCCAGTAGTATCCCTGGCAGGGGGAAGTACGAGCAGTACTTC. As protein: CASSIPGRGKYEQYF.

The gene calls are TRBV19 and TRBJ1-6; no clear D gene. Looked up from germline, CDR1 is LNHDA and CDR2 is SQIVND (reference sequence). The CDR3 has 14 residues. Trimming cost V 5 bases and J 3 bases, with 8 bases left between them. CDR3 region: CASSPADYNSPLHF. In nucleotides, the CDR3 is TGTGCCAGTAGTCCGGCGGACTATAATTCACCCCTCCACTTT.

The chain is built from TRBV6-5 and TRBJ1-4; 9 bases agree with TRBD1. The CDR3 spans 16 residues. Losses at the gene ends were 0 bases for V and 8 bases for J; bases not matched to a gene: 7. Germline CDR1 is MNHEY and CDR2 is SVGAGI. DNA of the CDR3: TGTGCCAGCAGTTACTCCGGGACAGGGAAGTTGGAAAAACTGTTTTTT. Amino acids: CASSYSGTGKLEKLFF.

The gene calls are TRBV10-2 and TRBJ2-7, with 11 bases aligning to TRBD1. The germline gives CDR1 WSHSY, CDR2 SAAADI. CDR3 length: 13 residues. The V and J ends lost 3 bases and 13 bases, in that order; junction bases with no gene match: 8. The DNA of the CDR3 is TGCGCCAGCAGTGATCAAGGACAGGGGGCTCCCTACTTC. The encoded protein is CASSDQGQGAPYF.

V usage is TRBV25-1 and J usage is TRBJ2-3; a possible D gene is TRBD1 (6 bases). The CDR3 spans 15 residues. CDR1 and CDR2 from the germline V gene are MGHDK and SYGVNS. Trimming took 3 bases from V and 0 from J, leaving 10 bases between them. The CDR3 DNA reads TGTGCCAGCAGTGAGCCTAGGGGGAGCACAGATACGCAGTATTTT. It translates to CASSEPRGSTDTQYF.

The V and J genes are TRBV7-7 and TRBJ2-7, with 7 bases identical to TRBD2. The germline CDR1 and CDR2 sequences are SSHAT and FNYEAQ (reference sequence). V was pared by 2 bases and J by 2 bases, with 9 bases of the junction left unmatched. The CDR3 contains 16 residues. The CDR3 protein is CASSLRFRDYTYEQYF. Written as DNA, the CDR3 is TGTGCCAGCAGCTTAAGGTTCCGGGACTACACCTACGAGCAGTACTTC.

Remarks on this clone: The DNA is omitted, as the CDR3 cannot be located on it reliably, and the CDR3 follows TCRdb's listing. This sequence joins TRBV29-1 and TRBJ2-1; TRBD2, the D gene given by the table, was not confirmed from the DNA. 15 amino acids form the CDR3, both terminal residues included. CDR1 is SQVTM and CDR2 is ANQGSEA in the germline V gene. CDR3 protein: CSVRFLETSDNEQFF.

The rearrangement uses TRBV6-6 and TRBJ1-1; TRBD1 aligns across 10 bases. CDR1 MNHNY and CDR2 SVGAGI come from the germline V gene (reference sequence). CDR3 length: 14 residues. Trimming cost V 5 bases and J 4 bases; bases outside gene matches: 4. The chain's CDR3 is CASSRDRGVTEAFF. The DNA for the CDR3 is TGTGCCAGCAGTCGGGACAGGGGTGTCACTGAAGCTTTCTTT.